These 17 T cell receptor beta chains were sequenced from one sample in a study of human T cells and chemical hapten exposure. The time point denotes: patch test 3, about 24 weeks after DPC sensitization. Treatment described: therapeutic diphenylcyclopropenone sensitization with weekly scalp DPC. TCRdb re-called the RACE reads through MiXCR, storing one row per CDR3 protein. The table includes under 200,000 distinct CDR3 sequences, around a quarter detected once. The source was whole blood, collected in connection with sensitization to the hapten diphenylcyclopropenone (DPC). Receptors originate from a woman younger than 30 with alopecia areata. Some clones in this sample may be carry-over from other donors' samples.

The chain uses TRBV6-2 or TRBV6-3 and TRBJ1-2; D call uncertain. CDR1 is MNHEY and CDR2 is SVGEGT in the germline V gene. Trimming left V 4 bases short and J 8 bases short, with 14 bases between. The CDR3 runs to 13 residues. The CDR3 protein is CASSSGLYRGYTF. The DNA of the CDR3 is TGTGCCAGCAGTTCCGGACTTTATAGGGGCTACACCTTC.

The genes are TRBV5-6 and TRBJ2-6; D is tentatively TRBD1 or TRBD2 (5 bases each). The CDR3 has 17 amino acids. The germline gives CDR1 SGHDT, CDR2 YYEEEE. The V gene lost 1 base and the J gene lost 4 bases, with 15 bases spanning the gap. For the CDR3, the DNA is TGTGCCAGCAGCTTGTATGGGGGACCCGGAGGGGCCAACGTCCTGACTTTC. It yields the protein CASSLYGGPGGANVLTF.

J is TRBJ2-1 and V is TRBV27; D may be TRBD1 or TRBD2 (5 bases each). CDR1 is MNHEY and CDR2 is SMNVEV in the germline V gene (reference sequence). The CDR3 has 16 residues. The V gene lost 3 bases and the J gene lost 5 bases, with 17 bases spanning the gap. The CDR3 bases are TGTGCCAGCAGTTTCGGCCGGTTCGGGGCAAACAATGAGCAGTTCTTC. Its translation is CASSFGRFGANNEQFF.

A few counts support this clonotype. The rearrangement joins TRBV5-1 to TRBJ1-5; 7 nucleotides line up with TRBD1. Germline CDR1 SGHRS, CDR2 YFSETQ. V lost 5 bases, J lost 3 bases, and 20 bases stayed unmatched. The CDR3 extends over 19 amino acids. The CDR3 nucleotides are TGCGCCAGCAGATACACCTCGCCCCCCACAGGGGATTTCAATCAGCCCCAGCATTTT. It yields the protein CASRYTSPPTGDFNQPQHF. The full variable domain, completed using reference TRBV5-1 and TRBJ1-5, is KAGVTQTPRYLIKTRGQQVTLSCSPISGHRSVSWYQQTPGQGLQFLFEYFSETQRNKGNFPGRFSGRQFSNSRSEMNVSTLELGDSALYLCASRYTSPPTGDFNQPQHFGDGTRLSIL.

This clonotype has just a few counts. The chain combines TRBV10-3 with TRBJ1-2; D not certain. Trimming removed 5 bases at V and 1 base at J, with 8 bases between. CDR1 is ENHRY and CDR2 is SYGVKD in the germline V gene. The CDR3 length is 13 residues. The CDR3 is CAISSRGNYGYTF. The DNA for the CDR3 is TGTGCCATCAGTTCACGGGGTAACTATGGCTACACCTTC.

Points on this clonotype: At one of its ends the junction is not consistent with the germline gene, which may arise from a read error. This chain uses TRBV30 with TRBJ2-7, with a tentative D call TRBD2 (7 bases). Germline CDR1 GTSNPN, CDR2 SVGIG (reference sequence). CDR3 length: 14 residues. CDR3 loop: CAWSVGGVGYERYF. CDR3 in DNA: TGTGCCTGGAGTGTAGGGGGGGTGGGCTACGAGCGGTACTTC.

This sequence joins TRBV6-6 and TRBJ2-6; 9 bases align to TRBD2. The CDR3 loop spans 18 amino acids. V lost 6 bases and J lost 0; bases outside the gene matches: 9. Germline CDR1 and CDR2: MNHNY and SVGAGI (reference sequence). The DNA of the CDR3 is TGTGCCAGCAGAGACAGCGGGAGGATGAGCTCTGGGGCCAACGTCCTGACTTTC. This encodes CASRDSGRMSSGANVLTF.

In its sample, this clonotype was seen a few times. V and J are TRBV4-2 and TRBJ2-7; no reliable D call. V was clipped by 1 base and J by 0 bases, with 7 bases between them. Germline values: CDR1 LGHNA, CDR2 YNFKEQ. The CDR3 covers 14 residues. CDR3 loop: CASSQALHSYEQYF. In DNA, the CDR3 is TGTGCCAGCAGCCAAGCACTCCACTCCTACGAGCAGTACTTC.

The chain combines TRBV20-1 with TRBJ1-2; D gene unclear. The CDR3 is made up of 12 amino acids. CDR1 is DFQATT, CDR2 SNEGSKA, per germline (reference sequence). Trimming removed 5 bases from V and 4 bases from J, with 11 bases in between. DNA of the CDR3: TGCAGTGCTGGCAGACTAGCCTATGGCTACACCTTC. Its protein is CSAGRLAYGYTF.

The V and J genes are TRBV7-3 and TRBJ2-1; TRBD1 might be the D (5 bases). CDR1 SGHTA and CDR2 FQGTGA come from the germline V gene. CDR3 length: 13 amino acids. Trimming stripped 5 bases from V and 9 bases from J, with 14 bases between. The CDR3 coding sequence is TGTGCCAGCAGCCTAAGGGGTCTAGGTGAGCAGTTCTTC. This gives the protein CASSLRGLGEQFF.

The gene calls are TRBV7-9 and TRBJ1-6; D is undetermined. The length of the CDR3 is 15 residues. CDR1 SEHNR and CDR2 FQNEAQ come from the germline V gene (reference sequence). Trimming took off 10 bases at V and 0 bases at J, with 13 bases between the two ends. The CDR3 sequence: CATQAGSSYNSPLHF. The CDR3 bases are TGTGCCACCCAGGCCGGGAGCTCCTATAATTCACCCCTCCACTTT.

CDR3 protein: CASSPIGAGGGKLFF. The CDR3 DNA is TGTGCCAGCAGCCCCATAGGCGCAGGGGGCGGAAAACTGTTTTTT. The rearrangement joins TRBV7-9 to TRBJ1-4; 8 bases fit TRBD1. The V and J ends lost 5 bases and 10 bases, in that order; junction bases with no gene match: 12. CDR1 SEHNR and CDR2 FQNEAQ come from the germline V gene (reference sequence). CDR3 size: 15 residues. Combining the CDR3 with reference TRBV7-9 and TRBJ1-4 gives the whole variable domain DTGVSQNPRHKITKRGQNVTFRCDPISEHNRLYWYRQTLGQGPEFLTYFQNEAQLEKSRLLSDRFSAERPKGSFSTLEIQRTEQGDSAMYLCASSPIGAGGGKLFFGSGTQLSVL.

The chain joins TRBV10-3 to TRBJ2-7; D is possibly TRBD2 (6 bases). Per the germline V gene, CDR1 is ENHRY and CDR2 is SYGVKD. The CDR3 is 17 amino acids. Between the trimmed V and J ends, which lost 0 bases and 2 bases, there was a span of 17 bases. DNA of the CDR3: TGTGCCATCAGTGAGTCGCTTCGGCTAGCGATTACCTACGAGCAGTACTTC. Translated, it gives CAISESLRLAITYEQYF.

This clonotype was observed a few times. The chain couples TRBV5-4 to TRBJ2-2; D remains ambiguous. The CDR3 runs to 16 residues. Germline V CDR1 and CDR2: SGHNT, YYREEE (reference sequence). V lost 3 bases, J lost 1 base, and 13 bases lay in between. Here the CDR3 reads CASSWERALNTGELFF. The CDR3 DNA follows: TGTGCCAGCAGCTGGGAAAGAGCGCTGAACACCGGGGAGCTGTTTTTT.

This clonotype has a handful of counts. The rearrangement uses TRBV10-3 and TRBJ2-7; D is uncertain. The CDR3 length is 11 residues. Germline CDR1 is ENHRY and CDR2 is SYGVKD. With 3 bases removed from V and 9 bases from J, the gap between germline ends came to 9 bases. The CDR3 DNA sequence: TGTGCCATCAGTGATCAGCGAAGGCAGTACTTC. This translates into CAISDQRRQYF.

This clonotype was detected many times. The chain couples TRBV27 to TRBJ2-7; D gene ambiguous. The CDR3 length is 13 residues. Germline V gives CDR1 MNHEY, CDR2 SMNVEV (reference sequence). V lost 2 bases, J lost 0 bases, and 5 bases lay in between. CDR3 sequence: CASSLGDSYEQYF. The CDR3 DNA reads TGTGCCAGCAGTTTAGGGGACTCCTACGAGCAGTACTTC.

This rearrangement joins TRBV7-2 to TRBJ1-2; 9 bases are shared with TRBD1. CDR3 length: 16 amino acids. V was pared by 4 bases and J by 5 bases, with 11 bases of the junction left unmatched. Germline V gives CDR1 SGHTA, CDR2 FQGNSA. The CDR3 is CASSSHSRDRAYGYTF. The CDR3 nucleotides read TGTGCCAGCAGCTCACACTCCCGGGACAGGGCGTATGGCTACACCTTC.